Each of the 10 T cell receptor beta chains below was sequenced from the same sample in a study of CD8+ T cells in alopecia areata. Peripheral blood and lesional scalp punch biopsies were taken from alopecia areata patients. Extraction of RNA preceded its reverse transcription into cDNA, which served as the sequencing template. Only in-frame clones appear in the TCRdb table, and some are missing; sequencing was by immunoSEQ multiplex PCR. The sample holds about 12,000 clones, roughly 55% seen once. Material for sequencing was skin. These receptors were taken from a human donor with alopecia areata.

A few counts support this clone. V is TRBV18 and J is TRBJ1-4; D remains ambiguous. The germline CDR1 and CDR2 sequences are KGHSH and LQKENI. V lost 7 bases to trimming and J lost 4 bases, with 10 bases between them. This CDR3 comprises 13 residues. CDR3: CASLRGRNEKLFF. CDR3 coding DNA: TGTGCCAGCTTGCGCGGGCGTAATGAAAAACTGTTTTTT.

The gene calls are TRBV7-9 and TRBJ2-1, with 9 nucleotides matching TRBD2. Trimming took 9 bases from V and 5 from J; bases not matched to a gene: 11. The germline V gene has CDR1 SEHNR and CDR2 FQNEAQ (reference sequence). The CDR3 has 15 residues. CDR3 protein: CASTGGTSPHNEQFF. Written as DNA, the CDR3 is TGTGCCAGTACCGGGGGGACTAGCCCTCACAATGAGCAGTTCTTC.

This clone showed up just a few times. The chain couples TRBV7-3 to TRBJ2-2; D might be TRBD2 (6 bases). Germline CDR1 reads SGHTA; CDR2 reads FQGTGA. The CDR3 length is 16 residues. Trimming stripped 4 bases from V and 5 bases from J, with 17 bases between. This CDR3 reads CASSSLPVGRTGELFF. The CDR3 DNA follows: TGTGCCAGCAGCTCCCTCCCGGTGGGGAGGACCGGGGAGCTGTTTTTT.

This chain uses TRBV29-1 with TRBJ2-7; 7 bases are shared with TRBD2. With 0 bases clipped from V and 3 bases from J, the junction kept 8 bases outside the gene matches. Germline V gives CDR1 SQVTM, CDR2 ANQGSEA. CDR3 length equals 15 residues. Here the CDR3 DNA reads TGCAGCGTTGAAGATGCGGGAGCGACGAGCTACGAGCAGTACTTC. Residues: CSVEDAGATSYEQYF.

The count of this clone is one. This rearrangement joins TRBV7-3 to TRBJ2-7; 10 bases fit TRBD2. The CDR3 sequence is 15 residues long. V gave up 4 bases and J gave up 3 bases; unmatched junction bases: 6. Germline loops: CDR1 SGHTA, CDR2 FQGTGA. The CDR3 loop reads CASSSLAGENYEQYF. CDR3 bases: TGTGCCAGCAGCTCCCTAGCGGGAGAAAACTACGAGCAGTACTTC.

The V call is TRBV5-1, the J call TRBJ1-1; D not resolved. Germline assignment: CDR1 SGHRS and CDR2 YFSETQ. Between the trimmed V and J ends, which lost 3 bases and 7 bases, there was a span of 7 bases. This CDR3 comprises 11 residues. The DNA of the CDR3 is TGCGCCAGCAGCTCAGGATTTGAAGCTTTCTTT. Translation gives CASSSGFEAFF.

This clone was seen a few times. CDR3 in amino acids: CAISEGTGGYEQYF. CDR3 DNA sequence: TGTGCCATCAGTGAGGGGACAGGGGGCTACGAGCAGTACTTC. The gene calls are TRBV10-3 and TRBJ2-7, with 11 bases identical to TRBD1. V lost 2 bases to trimming and J lost 3 bases; unmatched junction nucleotides: 0. Germline V gene lookup returns CDR1 ENHRY and CDR2 SYGVKD. The CDR3 contains 14 residues.

This clone showed up just a few times. The rearrangement uses TRBV7-2 and TRBJ2-1; a possible D gene is TRBD2 (6 bases). The CDR3 spans 13 residues. Germline V gene data show CDR1 as SGHTA and CDR2 as FQGNSA. Deletions cut 5 bases from V and 7 bases from J, with 12 bases between. This chain's CDR3 is CASSLGLRNEQFF. The DNA of the CDR3 is TGTGCCAGCAGCCTAGGACTAAGAAATGAGCAGTTCTTC.

This clone was seen a handful of times. The chain employs TRBV9 and TRBJ1-1; 7 bases line up with TRBD1. The CDR3 loop spans 13 amino acids. Trimming removed 4 bases from V and 2 bases from J; junction bases left unmatched: 2. CDR1 and CDR2 (germline): SGDLS, YYNGEE. As DNA, the CDR3 is TGTGCCAGCAGCCGACAGGGTAACACTGAAGCTTTCTTT. Residues: CASSRQGNTEAFF.

This sequence joins TRBV7-2 and TRBJ2-3; TRBD2 matches 7 bases. Germline lookup yields CDR1 SGHTA and CDR2 FQGNSA. The CDR3 length is 15 residues. J lost 1 base, V lost 2 bases, and 3 bases had no gene match. The CDR3 nucleotides read TGTGCCAGCAGCTTAAGGCTAGCGGGCACAGATACGCAGTATTTT. Amino acid sequence: CASSLRLAGTDTQYF.